This TCR beta chain was sequenced for a study of somatic mutations in cytotoxic T cells in rheumatoid arthritis. As for the study in general: Patient blood (30 ml EDTA) was taken immediately after diagnosis and before treatment. The researchers flow-sorted some T-cell populations stained with V beta antibodies and got nearly 100% purity, and these included V beta1+ cells sequenced for TCRB.

Authors' methods: Seldom did patient CD8+ clones exceeding 1% match published virus-specific TCRB sequences. Only in-frame clones appear in the TCRdb table, and some are missing; sequencing was by immunoSEQ multiplex PCR. The V and J calls and clone size are taken from that table; D and trimming were inferred from the DNA. The sample yields approximately 3,100 clones, around 88% seen once. Trimming pared 4 bases from V and 0 bases from J, leaving 14 bases between. CDR3 size: 16 residues. CDR1 is MGHRA, CDR2 YSYEKL, per germline. The study pulled out CD4+ and CD8+ cells with positive magnetic bead selection and then checked their purity by flow cytometry.

The sequenced sample consisted of CD8+ T cells sorted from blood. The genes are TRBV4-1 and TRBJ2-3, with TRBD1 as a possible D gene (6 bases). This sequence originates from a woman aged 50 to 60 with rheumatoid arthritis. The DNA of the CDR3 is TGCGCCAGCAGCCGCCCCCGGGACACCAGCACAGATACGCAGTATTTT. This sequence encodes CASSRPRDTSTDTQYF.